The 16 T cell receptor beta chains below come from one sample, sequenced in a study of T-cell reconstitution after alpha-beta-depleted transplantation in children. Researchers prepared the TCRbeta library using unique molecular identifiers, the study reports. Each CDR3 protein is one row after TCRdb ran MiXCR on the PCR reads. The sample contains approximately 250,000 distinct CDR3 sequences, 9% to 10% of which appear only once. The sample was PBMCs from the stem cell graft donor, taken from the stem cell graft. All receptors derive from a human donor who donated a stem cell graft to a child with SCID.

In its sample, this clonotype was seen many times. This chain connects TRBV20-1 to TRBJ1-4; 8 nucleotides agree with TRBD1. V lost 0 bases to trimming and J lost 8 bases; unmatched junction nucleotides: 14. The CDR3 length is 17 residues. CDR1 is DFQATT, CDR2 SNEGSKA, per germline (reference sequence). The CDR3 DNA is TGCAGTGCTAGAGATATCGATTTAATACAGGGGGGAGAAAAACTGTTTTTT. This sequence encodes CSARDIDLIQGGEKLFF.

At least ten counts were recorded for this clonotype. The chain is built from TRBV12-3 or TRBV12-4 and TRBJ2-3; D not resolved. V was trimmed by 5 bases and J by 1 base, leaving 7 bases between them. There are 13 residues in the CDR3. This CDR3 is CASSPLGTDTQYF. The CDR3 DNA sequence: TGTGCCAGCAGTCCCCTGGGCACAGATACGCAGTATTTT.

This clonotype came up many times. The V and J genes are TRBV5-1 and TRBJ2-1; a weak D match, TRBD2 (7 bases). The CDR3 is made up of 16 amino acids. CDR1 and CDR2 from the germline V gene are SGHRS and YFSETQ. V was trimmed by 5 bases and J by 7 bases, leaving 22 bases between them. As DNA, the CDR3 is TGCGCCAGCAGTTCCCCTCTCCGAGGGGGGGGTAATGAGCAGTTCTTC. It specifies CASSSPLRGGGNEQFF.

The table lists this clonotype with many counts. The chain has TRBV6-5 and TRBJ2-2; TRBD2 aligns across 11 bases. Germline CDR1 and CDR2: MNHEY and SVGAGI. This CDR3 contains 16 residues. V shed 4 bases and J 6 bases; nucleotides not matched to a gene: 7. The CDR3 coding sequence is TGTGCCAGCAGTTTTCCGACTAGCGGGGAAGCCGGGGAGCTGTTTTTT. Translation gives CASSFPTSGEAGELFF.

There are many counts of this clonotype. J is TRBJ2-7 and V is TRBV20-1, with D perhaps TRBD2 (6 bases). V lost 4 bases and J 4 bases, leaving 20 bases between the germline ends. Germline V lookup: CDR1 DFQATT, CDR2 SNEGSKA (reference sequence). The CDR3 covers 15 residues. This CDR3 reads CSANPPEGPSYEQYF. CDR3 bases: TGCAGTGCTAACCCTCCGGAGGGCCCCTCATACGAGCAGTACTTC.

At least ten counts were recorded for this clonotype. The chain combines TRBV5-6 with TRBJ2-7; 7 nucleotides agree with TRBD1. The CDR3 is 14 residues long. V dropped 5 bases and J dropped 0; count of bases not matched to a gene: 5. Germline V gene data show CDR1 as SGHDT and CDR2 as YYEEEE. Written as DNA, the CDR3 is TGTGCCAGCAGTTTTGACAGGGACTCCTACGAGCAGTACTTC. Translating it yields CASSFDRDSYEQYF.

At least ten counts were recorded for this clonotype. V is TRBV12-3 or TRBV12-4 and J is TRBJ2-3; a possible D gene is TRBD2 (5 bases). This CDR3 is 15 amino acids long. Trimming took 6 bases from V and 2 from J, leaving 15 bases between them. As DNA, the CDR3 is TGTGCCAGCAGCACCCGAGGACTTTCCACAGATACGCAGTATTTT. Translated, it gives CASSTRGLSTDTQYF.

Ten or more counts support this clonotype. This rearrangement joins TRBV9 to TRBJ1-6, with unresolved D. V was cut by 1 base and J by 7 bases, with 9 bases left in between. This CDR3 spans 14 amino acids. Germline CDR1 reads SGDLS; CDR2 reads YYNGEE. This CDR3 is CASSVSMTNSPLHF. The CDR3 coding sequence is TGTGCCAGCAGCGTATCTATGACCAATTCACCCCTCCACTTT.

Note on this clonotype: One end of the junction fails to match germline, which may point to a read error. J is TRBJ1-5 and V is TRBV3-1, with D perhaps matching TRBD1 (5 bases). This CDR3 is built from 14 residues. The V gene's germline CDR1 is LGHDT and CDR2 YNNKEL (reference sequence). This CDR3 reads CPSSWGTSNQPQHF. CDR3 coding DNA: TGCCCCAGCAGCTGGGGGACCTCCAATCAGCCCCAGCATTTT.

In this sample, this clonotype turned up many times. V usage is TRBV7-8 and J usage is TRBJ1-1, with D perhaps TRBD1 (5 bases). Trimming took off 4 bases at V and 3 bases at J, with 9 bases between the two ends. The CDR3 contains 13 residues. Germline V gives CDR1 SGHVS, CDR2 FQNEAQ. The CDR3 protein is CASSSDRDTEAFF. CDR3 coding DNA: TGTGCCAGCAGCTCAGACAGAGACACTGAAGCTTTCTTT.

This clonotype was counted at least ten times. The CDR3: CASRPTGASTEAFF. The CDR3 nucleotides are TGCGCCAGCAGACCTACAGGGGCGAGCACTGAAGCTTTCTTT. The chain joins TRBV5-1 to TRBJ1-1, with 7 bases that match TRBD1. Germline V gene data show CDR1 as SGHRS and CDR2 as YFSETQ. This CDR3 is 14 amino acids long. V shed 5 bases, J shed 4 bases, and the junction held 8 bases outside the gene matches.

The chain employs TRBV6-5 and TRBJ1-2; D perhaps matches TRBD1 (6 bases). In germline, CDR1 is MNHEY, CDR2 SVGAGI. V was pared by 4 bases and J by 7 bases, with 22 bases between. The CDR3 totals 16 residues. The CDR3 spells CASSWARGATGLGYTF. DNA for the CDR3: TGTGCCAGCAGTTGGGCTAGGGGGGCCACAGGGCTTGGCTACACCTTC.

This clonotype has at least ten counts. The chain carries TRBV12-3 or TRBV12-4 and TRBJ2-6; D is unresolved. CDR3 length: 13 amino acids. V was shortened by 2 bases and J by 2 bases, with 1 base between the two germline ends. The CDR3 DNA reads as TGTGCCAGCAGTTTAACTGGGGCCAACGTCCTGACTTTC. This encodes CASSLTGANVLTF.

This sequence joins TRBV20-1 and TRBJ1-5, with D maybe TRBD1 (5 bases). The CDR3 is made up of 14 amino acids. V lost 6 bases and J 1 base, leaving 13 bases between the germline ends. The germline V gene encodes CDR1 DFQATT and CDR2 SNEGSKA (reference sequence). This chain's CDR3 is CSALRDGSNQPQHF. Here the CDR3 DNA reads TGCAGTGCCCTACGGGACGGCAGCAATCAGCCCCAGCATTTT.

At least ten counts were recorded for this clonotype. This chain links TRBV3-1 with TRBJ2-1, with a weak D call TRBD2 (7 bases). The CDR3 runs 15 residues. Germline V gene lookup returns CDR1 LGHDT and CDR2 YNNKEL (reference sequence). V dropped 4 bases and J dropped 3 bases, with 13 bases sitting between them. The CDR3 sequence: CASSLRGGLYNEQFF. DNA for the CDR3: TGTGCCAGCAGCCTGCGCGGGGGCCTCTACAATGAGCAGTTCTTC.

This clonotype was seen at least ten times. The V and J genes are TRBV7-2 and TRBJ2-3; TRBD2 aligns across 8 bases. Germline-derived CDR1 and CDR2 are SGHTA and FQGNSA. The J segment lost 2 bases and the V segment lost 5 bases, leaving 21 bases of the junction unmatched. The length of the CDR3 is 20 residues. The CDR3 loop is CASSLGSSSGGRTYTDTQYF. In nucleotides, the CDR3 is TGTGCCAGCAGCCTAGGGAGTAGCAGCGGGGGCAGAACCTACACAGATACGCAGTATTTT. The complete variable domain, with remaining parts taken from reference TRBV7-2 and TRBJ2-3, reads GAGVSQSPSNKVTEKGKDVELRCDPISGHTALYWYRQSLGQGLEFLIYFQGNSAPDKSGLPSDRFSAERTGGSVSTLTIQRTQQEDSAVYLCASSLGSSSGGRTYTDTQYFGPGTRLTVL.